The 16 T cell receptor beta chains listed next were all sequenced from one sample in a study of blood T cells in healthy people across ages. PCR was performed a second time for 7 to 11 cycles using a sample-barcoded 5' primer and a J-beta primer mix. MiXCR, applied by TCRdb to the 5' RACE reads, yields one record per CDR3 protein. The sample holds some 1.4 million distinct CDR3 sequences, roughly 45% seen once. Sequenced input: blood. The receptor set was obtained from a woman under 30 in good health.

The chain recombines TRBV20-1 with TRBJ1-5; 7 bases line up with TRBD1. The CDR3 contains 13 residues. Germline V gene sequence: CDR1 DFQATT, CDR2 SNEGSKA (reference sequence). V shed 4 bases, J shed 6 bases, and the junction held 6 bases outside the gene matches. CDR3 sequence (DNA): TGCAGTGCTACAGGGGGGGGGAGTCAGCCCCAGCATTTT. Amino acids: CSATGGGSQPQHF.

J is TRBJ2-4 and V is TRBV27; D possibly corresponds to TRBD2 (5 bases). Near its end, the DNA agrees better with TRBJ2-7, so the J call may be wrong. Germline V CDR1 and CDR2: MNHEY, SMNVEV (reference sequence). The CDR3 consists of 15 residues. The CDR3 sequence is CASSLSQVGAYEQYF. The CDR3 DNA reads as TGTGCCAGCAGTTTAAGCCAGGTCGGGGCCTACGAGCAGTACTTC.

The sample holds a few counts of this clonotype. The V call is TRBV4-1, the J call TRBJ2-4; the match to TRBD2 covers 11 bases. The CDR3 totals 15 residues. V gave up 2 bases and J gave up 4 bases; unmatched junction bases: 1. Germline loops: CDR1 MGHRA, CDR2 YSYEKL. The DNA of the CDR3 is TGCGCCAGCAGCCAACGACTAGCGGGGAAAAACATTCAGTACTTC. Amino acids: CASSQRLAGKNIQYF.

The chain is built from TRBV2 and TRBJ2-3; D assignment may be TRBD1 or TRBD2 (7 bases each). V dropped 11 bases and J dropped 3 bases, with 18 bases sitting between them. Germline CDR1 reads SNHLY; CDR2 reads FYNNEI. This CDR3 region has 14 residues. The CDR3 is CAGLEGGATDTQYF. The CDR3 nucleotides are TGTGCCGGACTAGAAGGGGGCGCTACAGATACGCAGTATTTT. The complete variable domain, with remaining parts taken from reference TRBV2 and TRBJ2-3, reads EPEVTQTPSHQVTQMGQEVILRCVPISNHLYFYWYRQILGQKVEFLVSFYNNEISEKSEIFDDQFSVERPDGSNFTLKIRSTKLEDSAMYFCAGLEGGATDTQYFGPGTRLTVL.

V and J are TRBV12-3 or TRBV12-4 and TRBJ1-1; D not resolved. The CDR3 has 14 amino acids. V was clipped by 7 bases and J by 1 base, with 13 bases between them. CDR3 nucleotides: TGTGCCAGCAATAGGGCCTATCCGAACACTGAAGCTTTCTTT. Translated: CASNRAYPNTEAFF.

The chain recombines TRBV20-1 with TRBJ2-7; possibly TRBD2 for D (5 bases). Looked up from germline, CDR1 is DFQATT and CDR2 is SNEGSKA (reference sequence). There are 14 residues in the CDR3. Trimming removed 5 bases from V and 2 bases from J, with 16 bases in between. CDR3: CSAGPRYGTYEQYF. The CDR3, as DNA: TGCAGTGCTGGCCCCCGGTACGGGACCTACGAGCAGTACTTC.

V gene TRBV7-9 combines with J gene TRBJ2-4; D possibly corresponds to TRBD2 (6 bases). The J call could be wrong; TRBJ2-7 is a better fit for the DNA end. Looked up from germline, CDR1 is SEHNR and CDR2 is FQNEAQ (reference sequence). CDR3 length: 16 residues. This CDR3 reads CASSPRVGGKSYEQYF. CDR3 nucleotide sequence: TGTGCCAGCAGCCCCAGGGTTGGCGGGAAATCTTACGAGCAGTACTTC.

This chain connects TRBV29-1 to TRBJ1-2; D unresolved. Germline values: CDR1 SQVTM, CDR2 ANQGSEA. The CDR3 consists of 12 residues. Trimming pared 4 bases from V and 7 bases from J, leaving 13 bases between. The CDR3 DNA reads TGCAGCGTTGGGAATCTTGAGTCTGGCTACACCTTC. It translates to CSVGNLESGYTF.

The chain uses TRBV12-3 or TRBV12-4 and TRBJ1-5, with 9 bases lining up with TRBD1. CDR3 size: 16 residues. V shed 3 bases, J shed 2 bases, and the junction held 5 bases outside the gene matches. The CDR3 bases are TGTGCCAGCAGTTTCGGACAGGGGCTAGGCAATCAGCCCCAGCATTTT. It yields the protein CASSFGQGLGNQPQHF.

This clonotype was seen repeatedly, ten times or more. CDR3 sequence reads: CASSQWRIQETQYF. The CDR3 DNA sequence: TGCGCCAGCAGCCAATGGAGGATACAAGAGACCCAGTACTTC. The genes are TRBV4-1 and TRBJ2-5, with D perhaps TRBD2 (5 bases). CDR1 is MGHRA, CDR2 YSYEKL, per germline. Trimming removed 2 bases from V and 2 bases from J, with 9 bases in between. This CDR3 is 14 amino acids long.

The chain joins TRBV10-3 to TRBJ2-1; 10 nucleotides line up with TRBD1. Germline V gives CDR1 ENHRY, CDR2 SYGVKD. The CDR3 has 14 amino acids. V was pared by 4 bases and J by 10 bases, with 7 bases of the junction left unmatched. The CDR3 protein is CAISAPGTGDEQFF. In nucleotides, the CDR3 is TGTGCCATCAGTGCCCCCGGGACAGGGGACGAGCAGTTCTTC.

The gene calls are TRBV7-9 and TRBJ1-2, with no clear D. Germline CDR1 and CDR2: SEHNR and FQNEAQ (reference sequence). This CDR3 comprises 13 residues. Trimming stripped 6 bases from V and 4 bases from J, with 12 bases between. The CDR3 loop is CASRAGNFYGYTF. The DNA of the CDR3 is TGTGCCAGCAGAGCGGGAAACTTCTATGGCTACACCTTC.

The rearrangement uses TRBV5-1 and TRBJ2-3, with D unresolved. Germline V CDR1 and CDR2: SGHRS, YFSETQ. V was pared by 4 bases and J by 10 bases, with 22 bases between. There are 15 residues in the CDR3. CDR3 protein: CASSPSDRASWAQYF. The CDR3 nucleotides read TGCGCCAGCAGCCCGTCGGACCGAGCGTCATGGGCGCAGTATTTT.

This clonotype was detected only a few times. This chain links TRBV7-9 with TRBJ2-3; D unclear. The CDR3 covers 16 residues. Germline-derived CDR1 and CDR2 are SEHNR and FQNEAQ (reference sequence). With 2 bases removed from V and 0 bases from J, the gap between germline ends came to 12 bases. CDR3 protein: CASSLIGRTSTDTQYF. The CDR3 DNA reads TGTGCCAGCAGCTTAATTGGCAGAACTAGCACAGATACGCAGTATTTT.

This clonotype was observed a few times. The V gene is TRBV12-3 or TRBV12-4, the J gene TRBJ1-2, with 8 bases lining up with TRBD1. The J segment lost 4 bases and the V segment lost 5 bases, leaving 9 bases of the junction unmatched. CDR3 length: 15 amino acids. Written as DNA, the CDR3 is TGTGCCAGCAGTCTCGACAGGGGTAGGGTCTATGGCTACACCTTC. It is translated as CASSLDRGRVYGYTF.

Regarding this clonotype: At one of its ends the junction is not consistent with the germline gene, which may arise from a read error. The chain combines TRBV7-9 with TRBJ2-1, with 7 positions matching TRBD2. The CDR3 spans 15 residues. Germline V gene lookup returns CDR1 SEHNR and CDR2 FQNEAQ (reference sequence). CDR3 bases: TGCGCCAGCACCGGGGAGGGTAGTGATTCTTTAGGGCAGTTCTTC. Residues: CASTGEGSDSLGQFF.